Listed below are T cell receptor beta chains from one sample, sequenced in a study of OX40 agonist ivuxolimab in advanced cancers. Assay: immunoSEQ multiplex PCR; the TCRdb copy retains only in-frame clones and omits some. The profile covers roughly 60,000 clones, with roughly 89% appearing a single time and about 0.63% taken by the ten largest. Material: CD4+ or CD8+ T cells sorted from blood, obtained in a trial of the OX40 agonist ivuxolimab. Source of these receptors: an adult with an advanced solid tumor such as melanoma, head and neck, liver or kidney cancer. Each CDR3 is given with its conserved first and last residue. Each record gives: V gene, J gene, clone size, D gene, CDR3 DNA, CDR3 protein. A D gene is named only where the DNA matches it firmly. Clone size is shown for a subset of rows, as once, few, many or a class of expanded clone.

v_gene: TRBV6-5
j_gene: TRBJ2-7
abundance: -
d_gene: -
CDR3nt: TGTGCCAGCAGTTACTCGATTTGGGCGGGTGGGGAGCAGTACTTC
CDR3aa: CASSYSIWAGGEQYF

v_gene: TRBV6-1
j_gene: TRBJ1-1
abundance: -
d_gene: TRBD1
CDR3nt: TGTGCCAGCAGTGTTACAGGGGGAAACACTGAAGCTTTCTTT
CDR3aa: CASSVTGGNTEAFF

v_gene: TRBV6-1
j_gene: TRBJ2-7
abundance: -
d_gene: -
CDR3nt: TGTGCCTCACGAGGGCCTCTCTCCTACGAGCAGTACTTC
CDR3aa: CASRGPLSYEQYF

v_gene: TRBV29-1
j_gene: TRBJ2-4
abundance: -
d_gene: -
CDR3nt: TGCAGCGTTGTTGGTAAGGGCCTGAGTCTGGACTTC
CDR3aa: CSVVGKGLSLDF

v_gene: TRBV28
j_gene: TRBJ2-1
abundance: once
d_gene: -
CDR3nt: TGTGCCTGTATGAGGGGCGCTGAGCAGTTCTTC
CDR3aa: CACMRGAEQFF

v_gene: TRBV5-5
j_gene: TRBJ1-1
abundance: -
d_gene: -
CDR3nt: TGTGCCAGCAGCCCCGCAGCGTGGGGGTTACCCACTGAAGCTTTCTTT
CDR3aa: CASSPAAWGLPTEAFF

v_gene: TRBV5-1
j_gene: TRBJ1-2
abundance: -
d_gene: TRBD1
CDR3nt: TGCGCCAGCAGCTCCCTGACAGGGGTGGGTGGCTACACCTTC
CDR3aa: CASSSLTGVGGYTF

v_gene: TRBV2
j_gene: TRBJ1-5
abundance: -
d_gene: -
CDR3nt: TGTGCCAGCAGTGAAAAGGGATGGAATCAGCCCCAGCATTTT
CDR3aa: CASSEKGWNQPQHF

v_gene: TRBV5-1
j_gene: TRBJ2-7
abundance: -
d_gene: -
CDR3nt: TGCGCCAGCAGCTTGTTTAGGGCAGGGGGAGGCTACGAGCAGTACTTC
CDR3aa: CASSLFRAGGGYEQYF

v_gene: TRBV11-2
j_gene: TRBJ2-1
abundance: -
d_gene: TRBD2
CDR3nt: TGTGCCAGCAGCTCCCTGACTAGCGGGAGGGCCGGCGAGCAGTTCTTC
CDR3aa: CASSSLTSGRAGEQFF

v_gene: TRBV5-1
j_gene: TRBJ1-2
abundance: -
d_gene: -
CDR3nt: TGCGCCAGCAGCTTGGTCTCAGGATATGGCTACACCTTC
CDR3aa: CASSLVSGYGYTF

v_gene: TRBV6-6
j_gene: TRBJ2-5
abundance: -
d_gene: TRBD1
CDR3nt: TGTGCCAGCAGCTGGACAGGGGCGGCTGGGGAGACCCAGTACTTC
CDR3aa: CASSWTGAAGETQYF

v_gene: TRBV5-1
j_gene: TRBJ1-1
abundance: -
d_gene: -
CDR3nt: TGCGCCAGCAGCTTAGCGGGGGGCGAGGAAGCTTTCTTT
CDR3aa: CASSLAGGEEAFF

v_gene: TRBV28
j_gene: TRBJ2-3
abundance: -
d_gene: -
CDR3nt: TGTGCCAGCCACTCACAGGAGCGCACAGATACGCAGTATTTT
CDR3aa: CASHSQERTDTQYF

v_gene: TRBV10-3
j_gene: TRBJ2-7
abundance: -
d_gene: TRBD2
CDR3nt: TGTGCCATCAGCCGGACTAGCGGGCCCTACGAGCAGTACTTC
CDR3aa: CAISRTSGPYEQYF

v_gene: TRBV19
j_gene: TRBJ1-1
abundance: -
d_gene: -
CDR3nt: TGTGCCAGTAGTAGCCAAGGGAGAACTGAAGCTTTCTTT
CDR3aa: CASSSQGRTEAFF

v_gene: TRBV6-5
j_gene: TRBJ2-2
abundance: -
d_gene: -
CDR3nt: TGTGCCAGCAGCCCTAAACGGATTAACACCGGGGAGCTGTTTTTT
CDR3aa: CASSPKRINTGELFF

v_gene: TRBV2
j_gene: TRBJ2-7
abundance: -
d_gene: -
CDR3nt: TGTGCCAGCAGTTACAACAGGGAGAGGGAGCAGTACTTC
CDR3aa: CASSYNREREQYF

v_gene: TRBV10-3
j_gene: TRBJ2-5
abundance: -
d_gene: -
CDR3nt: TGTGCCATCAGCAGTGAGGAGGCACAAGAGACCCAGTACTTC
CDR3aa: CAISSEEAQETQYF

v_gene: TRBV5-6
j_gene: TRBJ2-7
abundance: few
d_gene: -
CDR3nt: TGTGCCAGCAGCTTGGCAAGTTTCTACGAGCAGTACTTC
CDR3aa: CASSLASFYEQYF

v_gene: TRBV29-1
j_gene: TRBJ1-4
abundance: -
d_gene: -
CDR3nt: TGCAGCGTTGAAGTGGAGGGATACGAAAAACTGTTTTTT
CDR3aa: CSVEVEGYEKLFF

v_gene: TRBV28
j_gene: TRBJ2-2
abundance: -
d_gene: -
CDR3nt: TGTGCCACAACGACGGCGAACACCGGGGAGCTGTTTTTT
CDR3aa: CATTTANTGELFF

v_gene: TRBV5-1
j_gene: TRBJ2-1
abundance: -
d_gene: TRBD2
CDR3nt: TGCGCCAGCAGCTTGGAAGGCGGGAGTTACGATGAGCAGTTCTTC
CDR3aa: CASSLEGGSYDEQFF

v_gene: TRBV5-6
j_gene: TRBJ1-3
abundance: -
d_gene: -
CDR3nt: TGTGCCAGCAGCTTGTTTTCGGGGGGGAATAACTTCCCTGGAAACACCATATATTTT
CDR3aa: CASSLFSGGNNFPGNTIYF

v_gene: TRBV11-3
j_gene: TRBJ2-7
abundance: -
d_gene: TRBD1
CDR3nt: TGTGCCAGCAGCTTCAACAGGGGCTACGAGCAGTACTTC
CDR3aa: CASSFNRGYEQYF

v_gene: TRBV5-6
j_gene: TRBJ2-2
abundance: -
d_gene: -
CDR3nt: TGTGCCAGCAGCTTATCGGCAGACACCGGGGAGCTGTTTTTT
CDR3aa: CASSLSADTGELFF

v_gene: TRBV6-5
j_gene: TRBJ2-2
abundance: -
d_gene: TRBD1
CDR3nt: TGTGCCAGCAGGATCGGACAGGCGAACACCGGGGAGCTGTTTTTT
CDR3aa: CASRIGQANTGELFF

v_gene: TRBV11-1
j_gene: TRBJ2-2
abundance: -
d_gene: -
CDR3nt: TGTGCCAGCAGCCCACCGGGGTTCACCGGGGAGCTGTTTTTT
CDR3aa: CASSPPGFTGELFF

v_gene: TRBV15
j_gene: TRBJ2-1
abundance: -
d_gene: TRBD2
CDR3nt: TGTGCCACCAGCACCTACGCGGGGGGAACGGTTTCCTACAATGAGCAGTTCTTC
CDR3aa: CATSTYAGGTVSYNEQFF

v_gene: TRBV18
j_gene: TRBJ2-2
abundance: -
d_gene: TRBD1
CDR3nt: TGTGCCAGCTCACCACAAGGGACAGGGAGCACCGGGGAGCTGTTTTTT
CDR3aa: CASSPQGTGSTGELFF

v_gene: TRBV29-1
j_gene: TRBJ2-1
abundance: -
d_gene: -
CDR3nt: TGCAGCCTCACGCCGGTGGGTAGGGACAATGAGCAGTTCTTC
CDR3aa: CSLTPVGRDNEQFF

v_gene: TRBV4-1
j_gene: TRBJ2-7
abundance: -
d_gene: TRBD2
CDR3nt: TGCGCCAGCAGCCAAGATGCCCGGACTAGAAGTAACGAGCAGTACTTC
CDR3aa: CASSQDARTRSNEQYF

v_gene: TRBV11-3
j_gene: TRBJ2-5
abundance: -
d_gene: TRBD2
CDR3nt: TGTGCCAGCAGCCTATTTTTTAGCGGGGATGAGACCCAGTACTTC
CDR3aa: CASSLFFSGDETQYF

v_gene: TRBV7-9
j_gene: TRBJ2-1
abundance: -
d_gene: -
CDR3nt: TGTGCCAGCAGCTTACGAGGGGCGCGTTTCGATGAGCAGTTCTTC
CDR3aa: CASSLRGARFDEQFF

v_gene: TRBV5-1
j_gene: TRBJ2-7
abundance: -
d_gene: -
CDR3nt: TGCGCCAGCCCCGGGGAGCTCTTTTTAGGCGAGCAGTACTTC
CDR3aa: CASPGELFLGEQYF

v_gene: TRBV5-1
j_gene: TRBJ2-5
abundance: -
d_gene: -
CDR3nt: TGCGCCAGCAGCCCCGGGGGCGACGCAGGGACCCAGTACTTC
CDR3aa: CASSPGGDAGTQYF

v_gene: TRBV19
j_gene: TRBJ2-7
abundance: -
d_gene: -
CDR3nt: TGTGCCAGTGGGGGGGCTAGTATCTACGAGCAGTACTTC
CDR3aa: CASGGASIYEQYF

v_gene: TRBV4-2
j_gene: TRBJ2-7
abundance: -
d_gene: -
CDR3nt: TGTGCCAGCAGCCAATTGGCTAGCGACGAACCCGAGCAGTACTTC
CDR3aa: CASSQLASDEPEQYF

v_gene: TRBV4-2
j_gene: TRBJ2-7
abundance: once
d_gene: TRBD2
CDR3nt: TGTGCCAGCAGCCAAGGGCTAGCGGGCTACGAGCAGTACTTC
CDR3aa: CASSQGLAGYEQYF

v_gene: TRBV2
j_gene: TRBJ2-3
abundance: -
d_gene: TRBD2
CDR3nt: TGTGCCAGCAGCCCTAGCGGGAGGGGGACAGATACGCAGTATTTT
CDR3aa: CASSPSGRGTDTQYF

v_gene: TRBV9
j_gene: TRBJ1-3
abundance: -
d_gene: -
CDR3nt: TGTGCCAGCAGCGTAGCAGTCTCTGGAAACACCATATATTTT
CDR3aa: CASSVAVSGNTIYF

v_gene: TRBV9
j_gene: TRBJ2-7
abundance: -
d_gene: -
CDR3nt: TGTGCCAGCAGCGTAGACGGGAGACGCGACGAGCAGTACTTC
CDR3aa: CASSVDGRRDEQYF

v_gene: TRBV19
j_gene: TRBJ1-2
abundance: -
d_gene: TRBD1
CDR3nt: TGTGCCAGTAGTACACCGGGACAGGGGGGCAGAGGCTACACCTTC
CDR3aa: CASSTPGQGGRGYTF

v_gene: TRBV11-2
j_gene: TRBJ2-3
abundance: -
d_gene: TRBD2
CDR3nt: TGTGCCAGCAGCCCCTTCACTAGCGGGAGAAATACGCAGTATTTT
CDR3aa: CASSPFTSGRNTQYF

v_gene: TRBV27
j_gene: TRBJ1-3
abundance: -
d_gene: TRBD1
CDR3nt: TGTGCCAGCAGTTCGGGACAGCCGTTCTCTGGAAACACCATATATTTT
CDR3aa: CASSSGQPFSGNTIYF

v_gene: TRBV10-2
j_gene: TRBJ2-2
abundance: once
d_gene: -
CDR3nt: TGCGCCAGCAGTGTGCTAGGGGACGCCGGGGAGCTGTTTTTT
CDR3aa: CASSVLGDAGELFF

v_gene: TRBV5-6
j_gene: TRBJ2-7
abundance: -
d_gene: -
CDR3nt: TGTGCCAGCAGCACGGGGTTGGACGGTTCCTACGAGCAGTACTTC
CDR3aa: CASSTGLDGSYEQYF

v_gene: TRBV5-1
j_gene: TRBJ1-2
abundance: -
d_gene: -
CDR3nt: TGCGCCAGCAGCGAGGACGGAGTCGGTGGCTACACCTTC
CDR3aa: CASSEDGVGGYTF

v_gene: TRBV2
j_gene: TRBJ2-3
abundance: -
d_gene: TRBD2
CDR3nt: TGTGCCAGCAGTGTGGATAGCGGGACTCCCCTACTGTCCGATACGCAGTATTTT
CDR3aa: CASSVDSGTPLLSDTQYF

v_gene: TRBV28
j_gene: TRBJ1-5
abundance: -
d_gene: TRBD1
CDR3nt: TGTGCCAGCAAACCGGACAGGGCGGGCAATCAGCCCCAGCATTTT
CDR3aa: CASKPDRAGNQPQHF

v_gene: TRBV30
j_gene: TRBJ1-2
abundance: -
d_gene: -
CDR3nt: TGTGCCTGGAGTGCGGGTGTAGGTGGCTACACCTTC
CDR3aa: CAWSAGVGGYTF

v_gene: TRBV5-4
j_gene: TRBJ1-2
abundance: -
d_gene: -
CDR3nt: TGTGCCAGCAGCGGGGGGACTGTCGGACCTAACTATGGCTACACCTTC
CDR3aa: CASSGGTVGPNYGYTF

v_gene: TRBV4-2
j_gene: TRBJ2-7
abundance: -
d_gene: TRBD2
CDR3nt: TGTGCCAGCAGCTTGGCCCTAGCGGGAGTGGGGGAGCAGTACTTC
CDR3aa: CASSLALAGVGEQYF

v_gene: TRBV5-1
j_gene: TRBJ2-3
abundance: -
d_gene: -
CDR3nt: TGCGCCAGCAGCTTGGATTCACATGGCACAGATACGCAGTATTTT
CDR3aa: CASSLDSHGTDTQYF

v_gene: TRBV18
j_gene: TRBJ2-3
abundance: -
d_gene: TRBD2
CDR3nt: TGTGCCAGCTCATATCGAGCGGGAGTCGGCACAGATACGCAGTATTTT
CDR3aa: CASSYRAGVGTDTQYF

v_gene: TRBV30
j_gene: TRBJ1-2
abundance: -
d_gene: -
CDR3nt: TGTGCCTGGAGTGTCGGAGGGGATTCCTATGGCTACACCTTC
CDR3aa: CAWSVGGDSYGYTF

v_gene: TRBV5-8
j_gene: TRBJ1-1
abundance: -
d_gene: -
CDR3nt: TGTGCCAGCAGCTTGGACAGGAACACTGAAGCTTTCTTT
CDR3aa: CASSLDRNTEAFF